This T cell receptor beta chain was sequenced in a study of OX40 agonist ivuxolimab in advanced cancers. About the study: As their treatment, patients were administered ivuxolimab, an agonistic anti-OX40 (CD134) antibody.

This clone was seen once. Germline CDR1 is SGHVS and CDR2 is FNYEAQ. Trimming removed 5 bases at V and 4 bases at J, with 9 bases between. The CDR3 consists of 12 residues. TCRdb keeps only in-frame clones here, not all; method: immunoSEQ multiplex PCR. The sample consists of around 84,000 clones, about 89% of them appearing once. The source of this sequence is an adult with an advanced solid tumor such as melanoma, head and neck, liver or kidney cancer. The material was CD4+ or CD8+ T cells sorted from blood, obtained in a trial of the OX40 agonist ivuxolimab. V usage is TRBV7-6 and J usage is TRBJ2-7; possibly TRBD1 for D (6 bases). The CDR3 sequence is CASSPRGYEQYF. CDR3 nucleotides: TGTGCCAGCAGCCCCAGGGGTTACGAGCAGTACTTC. The complete variable domain, with remaining parts taken from reference TRBV7-6 and TRBJ2-7, reads GAGVSQSPRYKVTKRGQDVALRCDPISGHVSLYWYRQALGQGPEFLTYFNYEAQQDKSGLPNDRFSAERPEGSISTLTIQRTEQRDSAMYRCASSPRGYEQYFGPGTRLTVT.